The rows below give T cell receptor beta chains drawn from one sample of a study of T cell repertoires in cytomegalovirus infection. TCRdb redid the calling of the reads with MiXCR, one entry per CDR3 protein. The sample records about 320,000 distinct CDR3 sequences, 8% to 10% being singletons. Sequencing was carried out using PBMCs. All receptors derive from a human donor in good health (CMV status not recorded). Some clones in this sample may be carry-over from other donors' samples. Both conserved end residues are part of each CDR3. The D gene is left open where the match is weak. Expanded clones are given a class, and other clones once, few, many or no size at all.

>many|TRBJ2-1|TRBV12-3/TRBV12-4|-
TGTGCCAGCAGTTTAGCTGCCGGGAGACACAATGAGCAGTTCTTC
CASSLAAGRHNEQFF
>-|TRBJ1-2|TRBV6-5|TRBD1
TGTGCCAGCAGCCGGACAGGGGCGGTTGGCTACACCTTC
CASSRTGAVGYTF
>few|TRBJ1-6|TRBV19|-
TGTGCCTGCGCCGGGGCCGAGGGTTCACCCCTCCACTTT
CACAGAEGSPLHF
>few|TRBJ1-4|TRBV12-3/TRBV12-4|-
TGTGCCAGCAGTTTAAGCGGGGTCGAAAAACTGTTTTTT
CASSLSGVEKLFF
>few|TRBJ2-1|TRBV14|TRBD2
TGTGCCAGCAGCCAAACAAACAGCGGGAGGGCCCTCTATGAGCAGTTCTTC
CASSQTNSGRALYEQFF
>many|TRBJ2-7|TRBV7-2|TRBD2
TGTGCCAGCAGCTTATGGGGGGGTAACTACGAGCAGTACTTC
CASSLWGGNYEQYF
>-|TRBJ2-1|TRBV7-9|TRBD2
TGTGCCAGCAGCTTTCTAGCGGGGGTGGGGTCCTACAATGAGCAGTTCTTC
CASSFLAGVGSYNEQFF
>many|TRBJ1-2|TRBV12-3/TRBV12-4|TRBD1
TGTGCCAGCAGTTTAGCCCCCCGACAGGGAAATGGCTACACCTTC
CASSLAPRQGNGYTF
>many|TRBJ1-5|TRBV12-3/TRBV12-4|-
TGTGCCAGCAGGGATCAGCCCCAGCATTTT
CASRDQPQHF
>many|TRBJ2-1|TRBV7-2|-
TGTGCCAGCAGCTTAGATCACAGGGCGTACAATGAGCAGTTCTTC
CASSLDHRAYNEQFF
>many|TRBJ1-4|TRBV4-3|-
TGCGCCAGCAGCCAAGTTTGGCAGGGGCGCGGTGAAAAACTGTTTTTT
CASSQVWQGRGEKLFF
>few|TRBJ2-5|TRBV20-1|TRBD2
TGCAGTGCTAGGTCTAGCGGTGAGACCCAGTACTTC
CSARSSGETQYF
>many|TRBJ1-5|TRBV7-2|TRBD1
TGTGCCAGCAGCTTAGAACAGGGGGCACTTCGGGGACAGCCCCAGCATTTT
CASSLEQGALRGQPQHF
>many|TRBJ2-2|TRBV7-9|-
TGTGCCAGCAGCTTTGACAACGCGAACACCGGGGAGCTGTTTTTT
CASSFDNANTGELFF